Listed below are T cell receptor beta chains from one sample, sequenced in a study of blood T cell repertoires in COVID-19. Sequencing used immunoSEQ multiplex PCR; TCRdb keeps in-frame clones, though not all of them. Of about 140,000 clones in the sample, about 80% were seen once. Material for sequencing was peripheral blood. Receptors were obtained from a human donor in a cohort sampled during active COVID-19. CDR3s include the opening cysteine and the closing phenylalanine or tryptophan. The D gene is left open where the match is weak. Expanded clones get a size class; other rows say once, few or many, or leave the size out.

.,TRBV20-1,TRBJ2-1,.,CSASFVASGSRWFF,.
.,TRBV29-1,TRBJ2-1,once,CSVPWGLPLNEQFF,TGCAGCGTTCCCTGGGGACTTCCCCTCAATGAGCAGTTCTTC
TRBD2,TRBV28,TRBJ2-5,.,CASSSRGGRFKTQYF,TGTGCCAGCAGTTCGCGCGGCGGGAGGTTCAAGACCCAGTACTTC
TRBD1,TRBV11-3,TRBJ2-3,.,CASSLQTGRPDTQYF,TGTGCCAGCAGCTTACAGACAGGGCGGCCAGATACGCAGTATTTT
.,TRBV30,TRBJ2-7,.,CAWRTGASASTKQYF,TGTGCCTGGAGGACGGGAGCCTCCGCATCTACGAAGCAGTACTTC
TRBD2,TRBV11-2,TRBJ2-3,few,CASSWASGPADTQYF,TGTGCCAGCAGCTGGGCTAGCGGGCCCGCAGATACGCAGTATTTT
TRBD2,TRBV7-3,TRBJ2-1,once,CASSLMAGAVYNEQFF,TGTGCCAGCAGCTTAATGGCGGGAGCTGTCTACAATGAGCAGTTCTTC
.,TRBV28,TRBJ1-5,.,CASSLGQSNQPQHF,TGTGCCAGCAGTTTAGGCCAAAGTAATCAGCCCCAGCATTTT
.,TRBV7-2,TRBJ2-2,.,CASSLALWGGHGELFF,TGTGCCAGCAGCTTAGCGCTTTGGGGGGGGCACGGGGAGCTGTTTTTT
TRBD2,TRBV7-2,TRBJ2-7,.,CASSLSAGGPPYEQYF,TGTGCCAGCAGCCTCTCCGCGGGAGGGCCTCCCTACGAGCAGTACTTC
TRBD1,TRBV5-1,TRBJ1-2,.,CASATGSYGYTF,TGCGCCAGTGCGACAGGGAGCTATGGCTACACCTTC
TRBD1,TRBV3-1/TRBV3-2,TRBJ1-6,.,CASSRGQGANSPLHF,TGTGCCAGCAGCCGCGGACAGGGAGCTAATTCACCCCTCCACTTT
.,TRBV7-8,TRBJ2-2,.,CASSPEVAGELFF,TGTGCCAGCAGCCCGGAGGTTGCCGGGGAGCTGTTTTTT
.,TRBV25-1,TRBJ2-1,.,CASSEPAYNEQFF,TGTGCCAGCAGTGAACCAGCCTACAATGAGCAGTTCTTC
.,TRBV18,TRBJ1-1,.,CASSPGGGIVNTEAFF,TGTGCCAGCTCACCCGGGGGGGGAATAGTGAACACTGAAGCTTTCTTT
.,TRBV6-5,TRBJ2-1,.,CASRLEGGGPHEQFF,TGTGCCAGCAGGCTCGAAGGGGGAGGGCCCCATGAGCAGTTCTTC
TRBD2,TRBV19,TRBJ2-1,.,CASSIGREWDNEQFF,TGTGCCAGTAGTATAGGGCGGGAGTGGGACAATGAGCAGTTCTTC
TRBD1,TRBV5-1,TRBJ1-4,.,CASSLGVTGANEKLFF,TGCGCCAGCAGCTTGGGGGTGACAGGGGCGAATGAAAAACTGTTTTTT
.,TRBV7-2,TRBJ2-5,few,CASSLESSGTQYF,TGTGCCAGCAGCTTAGAATCCTCGGGGACCCAGTACTTC
TRBD1,TRBV19,TRBJ2-1,.,CASSKGASSYNEQFF,TGTGCCAGTAGTAAGGGGGCCAGCTCCTACAATGAGCAGTTCTTC
TRBD2,TRBV15,TRBJ2-7,.,CATSRGDYYYEQYF,TGTGCCACCAGCAGGGGGGACTACTACTACGAGCAGTACTTC
TRBD1,TRBV2,TRBJ1-5,.,CASSFTGTDNQPQHF,TGTGCCAGCAGTTTTACCGGGACAGACAATCAGCCCCAGCATTTT
.,TRBV2,TRBJ2-5,.,CASSITTGQETQYF,TGTGCCAGCAGCATAACGACAGGTCAAGAGACCCAGTACTTC
TRBD2,TRBV10-3,TRBJ2-3,once,CAISERAAGEGDTQYF,TGTGCCATCAGTGAGCGCGCCGCGGGAGAAGGAGATACGCAGTATTTT
.,TRBV5-1,TRBJ1-4,.,CASSLHPGENEKLFF,TGCGCCAGCAGCCTTCACCCAGGGGAGAATGAAAAACTGTTTTTT
TRBD1,TRBV28,TRBJ2-7,.,CASSRQGGGIISYEQYF,TGTGCCAGCAGTCGACAGGGGGGAGGGATTATATCCTACGAGCAGTACTTC